Below, 17 T cell receptor beta chains from the same sample are listed, as sequenced in a study of cytomegalovirus exposure and HLA in healthy donors. This PCR relied on a set of 60 Vbeta primers and 13 Jbeta primers. Assay: immunoSEQ multiplex PCR; the TCRdb copy retains only in-frame clones and omits some. The sample includes around 150,000 clones, 55% to 70% of them seen just once. The sample comprised PBMCs. The receptors here all came from a woman in her thirties or forties in good health and CMV-seropositive.

This clone was found a few times. The CDR3 region has the DNA TGTGCCAGCAGCGACGACTGTGTCTACACCTTC. Amino acids: CASSDDCVYTF. The rearrangement joins TRBV7-3 to TRBJ1-2, with D hard to call. The V and J ends lost 5 bases and 10 bases respectively, with 11 bases between them. The germline gives CDR1 SGHTA, CDR2 FQGTGA. CDR3 length: 11 residues.

This clone was seen a few times. The CDR3 DNA reads TGTGCCAGCAGCCTCAACACCGGGGAGCTGTTTTTT. Protein sequence: CASSLNTGELFF. The gene calls are TRBV6-6 and TRBJ2-2; D ambiguous. The CDR3 sequence is 12 residues long. Germline-derived CDR1 and CDR2 are MNHNY and SVGAGI (reference sequence). V was pared by 6 bases and J by 2 bases, with 4 bases between.

The chain carries TRBV4-2 and TRBJ2-2; 11 nucleotides line up with TRBD2. V shed 1 base, J shed 1 base, and the junction held 2 bases outside the gene matches. The V gene's germline CDR1 is LGHNA and CDR2 YNFKEQ. The CDR3 loop spans 17 amino acids. As DNA, the CDR3 is TGTGCCAGCAGCCAAGTTACTAGCGGGAGGAACACCGGGGAGCTGTTTTTT. Its protein product is CASSQVTSGRNTGELFF.

The V gene is TRBV7-2, the J gene TRBJ2-1, with TRBD2 identical over 7 bases. Germline assignment: CDR1 SGHTA and CDR2 FQGNSA. The junction had 10 bases not matched to a gene; V was cut back by 2 bases and J by 9 bases. This CDR3 spans 15 amino acids. Here the CDR3 reads CASSLPGPTGGEQFF. CDR3 nucleotide sequence: TGTGCCAGCAGCTTACCGGGCCCCACGGGAGGTGAGCAGTTCTTC.

The chain uses TRBV28 and TRBJ1-3; D is ambiguous. This CDR3 has 11 amino acids. V lost 11 bases, J lost 4 bases, and 9 bases lay in between. Germline assignment: CDR1 MDHEN and CDR2 SYDVKM. Here the CDR3 DNA reads TGTGCCGCCACTCGGGGAAACACCATATATTTT. Amino acids: CAATRGNTIYF.

This clone turned up a few times. This chain uses TRBV4-1 with TRBJ1-2, with TRBD1 matching over 7 bases. CDR1 MGHRA and CDR2 YSYEKL come from the germline V gene. J was trimmed by 6 bases and V by 3 bases; bases with no gene match: 16. The CDR3 runs 17 residues. The CDR3 DNA is TGCGCCAGCAGCCACCCCCCCGAGGGGGCGCTTTTCCATGGCTACACCTTC. It specifies CASSHPPEGALFHGYTF.

V is TRBV9 and J is TRBJ1-1; no reliable D call. V was cut by 4 bases and J by 4 bases, with 11 bases left in between. Per germline, CDR1 SGDLS and CDR2 YYNGEE. This CDR3 comprises 13 residues. CDR3 protein: CASSSLSGTEAFF. CDR3 DNA: TGTGCCAGCAGCTCCCTGTCGGGCACTGAAGCTTTCTTT. Together with reference TRBV9 and TRBJ1-1, the CDR3 gives the full variable domain: DSGVTQTPKHLITATGQRVTLRCSPRSGDLSVYWYQQSLDQGLQFLIQYYNGEERAKGNILERFSAQQFPDLHSELNLSSLELGDSALYFCASSSLSGTEAFFGQGTRLTVV.

The chain combines TRBV15 with TRBJ1-3; no reliable D call. V was trimmed by 11 bases and J by 1 base, leaving 6 bases between them. The CDR3 is made up of 11 amino acids. Germline V gene data show CDR1 as LNHNV and CDR2 as YYDKDF (reference sequence). Written as DNA, the CDR3 is TGTGCCTCGAGATCTGGAAACACCATATATTTT. Translated, it gives CASRSGNTIYF. Filled out from reference TRBV15 and TRBJ1-3, the complete variable domain reads DAMVIQNPRYQVTQFGKPVTLSCSQTLNHNVMYWYQQKSSQAPKLLFHYYDKDFNNEADTPDNFQSRRPNTSFCFLDIRSPGLGDTAMYLCASRSGNTIYFGEGSWLTVV.

This clone was picked up a small number of times. This sequence joins TRBV19 and TRBJ1-2; D might be TRBD1 (6 bases). V was cut by 6 bases and J by 4 bases, with 9 bases left in between. The CDR3 has 12 amino acids. The germline gives CDR1 LNHDA, CDR2 SQIVND (reference sequence). CDR3 nucleotides: TGTGCCAGTAGCGGACAGCGCTATGGCTACACCTTC. This sequence encodes CASSGQRYGYTF.

The genes are TRBV7-2 and TRBJ2-7, with D possibly being TRBD1 (6 bases). This CDR3 region has 15 residues. Per germline, CDR1 SGHTA and CDR2 FQGNSA. The V and J ends lost 2 bases and 4 bases respectively, with 15 bases between them. CDR3 sequence: CASSLSGVGWYEQYF. The CDR3 coding sequence is TGTGCCAGCAGCTTATCAGGGGTTGGTTGGTACGAGCAGTACTTC.

The chain carries TRBV7-3 and TRBJ2-7; maybe TRBD2 (6 bases). With 5 bases removed from V and 2 bases from J, the gap between germline ends came to 10 bases. Germline V gene lookup returns CDR1 SGHTA and CDR2 FQGTGA. CDR3 length equals 13 residues. The CDR3 loop is CASSPGEAYEQYF. CDR3 DNA: TGTGCCAGCAGCCCCGGGGAGGCCTACGAGCAGTACTTC. Full variable domain (missing parts from reference TRBV7-3 and TRBJ2-7): GAGVSQTPSNKVTEKGKYVELRCDPISGHTALYWYRQSLGQGPEFLIYFQGTGAADDSGLPNDRFFAVRPEGSVSTLKIQRTERGDSAVYLCASSPGEAYEQYFGPGTRLTVT.

The chain couples TRBV27 to TRBJ1-6, with TRBD1 matching 10 bases. CDR3 length: 14 amino acids. CDR1 MNHEY and CDR2 SMNVEV come from the germline V gene (reference sequence). Trimming at V came to 5 bases and at J to 11 bases, leaving 6 bases not matched to a gene. The CDR3 DNA is TGTGCCAGCAGTACCGGGACAGGGGATCCACCCCTCCACTTT. Protein product: CASSTGTGDPPLHF.

V is TRBV6-1 and J is TRBJ1-1; D gene unclear. Trimming removed 4 bases from V and 1 base from J, with 7 bases in between. CDR3 length: 13 residues. The germline V gene has CDR1 MNHNS and CDR2 SASEGT. CDR3 sequence reads: CASSVTGNTEAFF. DNA of the CDR3: TGTGCCAGCAGTGTTACGGGGAACACTGAAGCTTTCTTT.

The chain employs TRBV28 and TRBJ1-2, with 9 bases lining up with TRBD1. Germline-derived CDR1 and CDR2 are MDHEN and SYDVKM. V lost 7 bases, J lost 8 bases, and 14 bases stayed unmatched. This CDR3 is 15 amino acids long. The CDR3 loop reads CASTNHWDREGGYTF. The CDR3 DNA reads TGTGCCAGCACAAACCATTGGGACAGGGAAGGGGGCTACACCTTC.

The chain is built from TRBV4-1 and TRBJ2-1; maybe TRBD2 (6 bases). Germline-derived CDR1 and CDR2 are MGHRA and YSYEKL. The CDR3 sequence is 13 residues long. The germline V and J ends were trimmed by 1 base and 14 bases, with 15 bases remaining between them. The CDR3 loop reads CASSQVVGGREFF. DNA for the CDR3: TGCGCCAGCAGCCAAGTTGTCGGGGGACGTGAGTTCTTC.

The chain employs TRBV4-1 and TRBJ2-5; TRBD2 matches at 12 bases. Germline values: CDR1 MGHRA, CDR2 YSYEKL. The CDR3 extends over 15 amino acids. The ends lost 4 bases at V and 4 bases at J; junction bases unmatched: 4. The DNA for the CDR3 is TGCGCCAGCAGCCCGGGACTAGCGGGCCCAGAGACCCAGTACTTC. Protein product: CASSPGLAGPETQYF.

In this sample, this clone turned up a few times. The chain carries TRBV4-2 and TRBJ2-2; 8 nucleotides agree with TRBD2. The trim removed 0 bases at V and 7 bases at J, leaving 7 bases unmatched. Germline CDR1 and CDR2: LGHNA and YNFKEQ. The CDR3 is 16 residues long. In nucleotides, the CDR3 is TGTGCCAGCAGCCAAGAGACGGGGGGGCCAAGCGGGGAGCTGTTTTTT. Its translation: CASSQETGGPSGELFF.